This passage covers 32 T cell receptor beta chains from one sample sequenced in a study of blood T cell repertoires in COVID-19. The repertoire was sequenced with immunoSEQ multiplex PCR; TCRdb's copy has only in-frame clones and lacks some. This table has approximately 85,000 clones, 75% to 90% appearing once. Input material: peripheral blood. These receptors all come from a human donor in a cohort sampled during active COVID-19.

The V gene is TRBV4-1, the J gene TRBJ1-5, with 7 nucleotides matching TRBD1. CDR1 is MGHRA, CDR2 YSYEKL, per germline. Trimming removed 5 bases from V and 5 bases from J; junction bases left unmatched: 6. The CDR3 loop spans 14 amino acids. The CDR3 spells CASSSQGVYQPQHF. CDR3 nucleotides: TGCGCCAGCAGCTCCCAGGGGGTCTATCAGCCCCAGCATTTT.

This chain links TRBV3-1 (or the pseudogene TRBV3-2) with TRBJ2-7; 11 positions match TRBD1. The ends lost 3 bases at V and 7 bases at J; junction bases unmatched: 5. CDR1 and CDR2 (germline): LGHDT, YNNKEL (reference sequence). The CDR3 sequence is 14 residues long. The DNA for the CDR3 is TGTGCCAGCAGCCATCTGGACAGGGGGCATGAGCAGTACTTC. This translates into CASSHLDRGHEQYF.

This chain connects TRBV6-5 to TRBJ1-4; 10 bases align to TRBD1. Looked up from germline, CDR1 is MNHEY and CDR2 is SVGAGI. The V gene end was trimmed by 2 bases and the J gene end by 7 bases; junction bases not matched to a gene: 7. The CDR3 contains 16 residues. The CDR3 loop reads CASSYGGTGDGEKLFF. DNA of the CDR3: TGTGCCAGCAGTTACGGGGGGACAGGGGACGGTGAAAAACTGTTTTTT.

The chain employs TRBV6-6 and TRBJ2-7, with 9 bases identical to TRBD1. Germline assignment: CDR1 MNHNY and CDR2 SVGAGI (reference sequence). The length of the CDR3 is 14 residues. The trim removed 5 bases at V and 4 bases at J, leaving 6 bases unmatched. The CDR3 sequence: CASSTGTGRYEQYF. The DNA of the CDR3 is TGTGCCAGCAGTACCGGGACAGGGAGATACGAGCAGTACTTC.

The CDR3 is CASSRTGVSQPQHF. CDR3 nucleotides: TGTGCCAGCAGCAGGACAGGGGTTAGTCAGCCCCAGCATTTT. J is TRBJ1-5 and V is TRBV6-5; 9 bases are a match to TRBD1. CDR1 and CDR2 from the germline V gene are MNHEY and SVGAGI. This CDR3 has 14 amino acids. V was clipped by 6 bases and J by 6 bases; unmatched bases: 6.

The chain joins TRBV14 to TRBJ2-1; 10 bases match TRBD1. This CDR3 comprises 14 residues. The J segment lost 9 bases and the V segment lost 4 bases, leaving 6 bases of the junction unmatched. CDR1 SGHDN and CDR2 FVKESK come from the germline V gene. CDR3 region: CASSLRTGGGEQFF. DNA of the CDR3: TGTGCCAGCAGCCTCCGGACAGGGGGTGGTGAGCAGTTCTTC.

The chain has TRBV5-4 and TRBJ1-4; TRBD1 agrees at 10 bases. This CDR3 region has 15 residues. The V segment lost 4 bases and the J segment 8 bases; nucleotides outside the gene matches: 8. Germline loops: CDR1 SGHNT, CDR2 YYREEE (reference sequence). CDR3 coding DNA: TGTGCCAGCAGCACGGGACAGGGGATAGGAGAAAAACTGTTTTTT. Protein: CASSTGQGIGEKLFF.

The J gene is TRBJ1-5, the V gene TRBV5-6; D perhaps matches TRBD1 (5 bases). V gave up 4 bases and J gave up 9 bases, with 14 bases separating them. The CDR3 covers 13 residues. Germline CDR1 SGHDT, CDR2 YYEEEE. The CDR3: CASSPGNRVPQHF. The CDR3 nucleotides are TGTGCCAGCAGCCCAGGGAATCGTGTGCCCCAGCATTTT.

This clone was picked up one time. The chain combines TRBV6-4 with TRBJ2-2; 7 positions agree with TRBD1. CDR1 MRHNA and CDR2 SNTAGT come from the germline V gene. V was clipped by 2 bases and J by 10 bases; unmatched bases: 7. The CDR3 covers 14 residues. This CDR3 reads CASSDGRGIVELFF. Written as DNA, the CDR3 is TGTGCCAGCAGTGACGGCAGGGGGATCGTGGAGCTGTTTTTT.

The chain couples TRBV6-5 to TRBJ1-3; tentatively, D is TRBD1 (5 bases). Trimming took off 4 bases at V and 4 bases at J, with 17 bases between the two ends. This CDR3 has 16 amino acids. Germline assignment: CDR1 MNHEY and CDR2 SVGAGI. The chain's CDR3 is CASSFRGTQYGNTIYF. CDR3 DNA sequence: TGTGCCAGCAGTTTCCGCGGGACTCAGTACGGAAACACCATATATTTT.

This clone was seen once. The V gene is TRBV3-1 (or the pseudogene TRBV3-2), the J gene TRBJ2-4; TRBD2 matches 16 bases. Germline V gives CDR1 LGHDT, CDR2 YNNKEL (reference sequence). The trim removed 0 bases at V and 1 base at J, leaving 15 bases unmatched. The CDR3 covers 23 residues. The CDR3 loop reads CASSQDDGTSGGAVRVAKNIQYF. In DNA, the CDR3 is TGTGCCAGCAGCCAAGACGACGGGACTAGCGGGGGGGCCGTGCGGGTGGCCAAAAACATTCAGTACTTC.

CDR3 residues: CASSLRTDLRGYTF. Written as DNA, the CDR3 is TGTGCCAGCAGCTTACGGACTGATCTAAGGGGCTACACCTTC. This chain connects TRBV7-8 to TRBJ1-2; D gene ambiguous. Trimming removed 2 bases at V and 8 bases at J, with 15 bases between. CDR3 length: 14 amino acids. Germline CDR1 SGHVS, CDR2 FQNEAQ.

This clone showed up just once. The V call is TRBV24-1, the J call TRBJ2-7, with TRBD1 identical over 8 bases. The CDR3 extends over 12 amino acids. The V and J ends lost 4 bases and 6 bases, in that order; junction bases with no gene match: 1. Germline V gene sequence: CDR1 KGHDR, CDR2 SFDVKD. The CDR3 coding sequence is TGTGCCACCAGTGACGACAGGGGCGAGCAGTACTTC. It translates to CATSDDRGEQYF.

V is TRBV15 and J is TRBJ2-5; 7 nucleotides match TRBD2. Trimming removed 1 base from V and 5 bases from J; junction bases left unmatched: 7. CDR3 length: 15 amino acids. Per germline, CDR1 LNHNV and CDR2 YYDKDF (reference sequence). This CDR3 is CATSRAGLEGETQYF. The DNA of the CDR3 is TGTGCCACCAGCAGAGCCGGACTAGAGGGGGAGACCCAGTACTTC.

V and J are TRBV7-3 and TRBJ1-1; D ambiguous. The CDR3 is made up of 17 amino acids. Germline CDR1 SGHTA, CDR2 FQGTGA. With 0 bases removed from V and 0 bases from J, the gap between germline ends came to 14 bases. CDR3 DNA: TGTGCCAGCAGCTTAACCCCTGTGGGAGCCATGAACACTGAAGCTTTCTTT. It encodes CASSLTPVGAMNTEAFF.

The V and J genes are TRBV3-1 (or the pseudogene TRBV3-2) and TRBJ1-1, with 7 nucleotides matching TRBD1. Germline CDR1 is LGHDT and CDR2 is YNNKEL (reference sequence). J lost 5 bases, V lost 4 bases, and 4 bases had no gene match. The CDR3 runs 13 residues. The CDR3 coding sequence is TGTGCCAGCAGCCTCCAGGGGGAAACTGAAGCTTTCTTT. Translating gives CASSLQGETEAFF.

The chain joins TRBV20-1 to TRBJ2-7; 7 nucleotides align to TRBD2. Trimming removed 3 bases from V and 7 bases from J; junction bases left unmatched: 12. The CDR3 sequence is 14 residues long. Germline values: CDR1 DFQATT, CDR2 SNEGSKA (reference sequence). CDR3 loop: CSASLGGSLMEQYF. The CDR3 DNA follows: TGCAGTGCTAGTTTGGGGGGGAGTTTAATGGAGCAGTACTTC.

A remark on this clone: Germline and junction disagree at one end, which may indicate a read error. The rearrangement links TRBV7-7 to TRBJ1-3; no clear D gene. The germline V gene encodes CDR1 SSHAT and CDR2 FNYEAQ (reference sequence). The CDR3 consists of 13 residues. CDR3 residues: CASSLSSGNTIYF. The CDR3 region has the DNA TGTGCTAGCAGCTTGAGTAGTGGAAACACCATATATTTT.

The chain has TRBV30 and TRBJ2-7; TRBD2 is a possible D gene (7 bases). This CDR3 spans 12 amino acids. Trimming cost V 1 base and J 5 bases, with 9 bases left between them. CDR1 is GTSNPN, CDR2 SVGIG, per germline (reference sequence). DNA of the CDR3: TGTGCCTGGAGTGGAGGGGGGGACGAGCAGTACTTC. The encoded protein is CAWSGGGDEQYF.

The chain is built from TRBV5-1 and TRBJ2-3, with 10 bases matching TRBD2. V dropped 4 bases and J dropped 4; count of bases not matched to a gene: 3. The CDR3 consists of 14 residues. Germline V gene data show CDR1 as SGHRS and CDR2 as YFSETQ. CDR3 in amino acids: CASSKGTSADTQYF. In DNA form, the CDR3 reads TGCGCCAGCAGCAAAGGGACTAGCGCAGATACGCAGTATTTT. The full variable domain, with the rest looked up from reference TRBV5-1 and TRBJ2-3, is KAGVTQTPRYLIKTRGQQVTLSCSPISGHRSVSWYQQTPGQGLQFLFEYFSETQRNKGNFPGRFSGRQFSNSRSEMNVSTLELGDSALYLCASSKGTSADTQYFGPGTRLTVL.

The chain is built from TRBV24-1 and TRBJ2-7; D call uncertain. CDR3 length equals 14 residues. CDR1 is KGHDR, CDR2 SFDVKD, per germline. Trimming pared 10 bases from V and 3 bases from J, leaving 18 bases between. The CDR3, as DNA: TGTGCCACTGCTTCAAGCAGGTCTTTCTACGAGCAGTACTTC. As protein: CATASSRSFYEQYF.

This chain joins TRBV23-1 and TRBJ1-6; tentatively, D is TRBD1 (6 bases). TRBV23-1 carries the ORF label, with uncertain function. Trimming took 8 bases from V and 4 from J, leaving 18 bases between them. There are 16 residues in the CDR3. This chain's CDR3 is CASLYFEQGYNSPLHF. DNA for the CDR3: TGCGCCAGCCTCTACTTTGAACAGGGTTATAATTCACCCCTCCACTTT.

V and J are TRBV7-2 and TRBJ2-5; 9 positions match TRBD2. CDR1 is SGHTA, CDR2 FQGNSA, per germline. V shed 5 bases, J shed 1 base, and the junction held 5 bases outside the gene matches. The CDR3 contains 15 residues. CDR3 loop: CASSALAGIQETQYF. The DNA of the CDR3 is TGTGCCAGCAGCGCTCTAGCGGGGATCCAAGAGACCCAGTACTTC.

Here the CDR3 reads CASSWTGPGETQYF. The DNA for the CDR3 is TGTGCCAGCAGTTGGACAGGGCCGGGAGAGACCCAGTACTTC. The chain recombines TRBV6-6 with TRBJ2-5; 8 bases line up with TRBD1. Germline V gene data show CDR1 as MNHNY and CDR2 as SVGAGI (reference sequence). CDR3 size: 14 residues. After removal of 4 bases from V and 4 bases from J, the junction contained 5 bases not matched to a gene.

The DNA for the CDR3 is TGTGCCTGGCTTATTAGAGGGACTGAAGCTTTCTTT. Translation gives CAWLIRGTEAFF. The chain uses TRBV30 and TRBJ1-1, with unresolved D. The V and J ends lost 5 bases and 5 bases respectively, with 12 bases between them. Per the germline V gene, CDR1 is GTSNPN and CDR2 is SVGIG (reference sequence). The CDR3 is 12 residues long.

This clone was recorded once. The chain couples TRBV5-4 to TRBJ2-5; unclear D gene. The V end was cut by 0 bases, the J end by 2 bases, with 11 bases between. The CDR3 loop spans 15 amino acids. Germline lookup yields CDR1 SGHNT and CDR2 YYREEE (reference sequence). This CDR3 reads CASSLDSTPQETQYF. The CDR3 nucleotides are TGTGCCAGCAGCTTGGATTCGACACCTCAAGAGACCCAGTACTTC. The full variable domain, in which reference TRBV5-4 and TRBJ2-5 provide the parts outside the CDR3, is ETGVTQSPTHLIKTRGQQVTLRCSSQSGHNTVSWYQQALGQGPQFIFQYYREEENGRGNFPPRFSGLQFPNYSSELNVNALELDDSALYLCASSLDSTPQETQYFGPGTRLLVL.

The chain carries TRBV6-2 or TRBV6-3 and TRBJ1-5; the match to TRBD1 covers 8 bases. This CDR3 comprises 15 residues. With V trimmed by 2 bases and J by 2 bases, 2 bases remained unmatched. Germline-derived CDR1 and CDR2 are MNHEY and SVGEGT. This CDR3 reads CASSYTGQGNQPQHF. In DNA, the CDR3 is TGTGCCAGCAGTTACACGGGACAGGGCAATCAGCCCCAGCATTTT.

This chain joins TRBV12-3 or TRBV12-4 and TRBJ1-2, with D maybe TRBD1 (5 bases). This CDR3 contains 13 residues. Trimming took off 4 bases at V and 5 bases at J, with 11 bases between the two ends. The CDR3: CASSSQVQYGYTF. CDR3 bases: TGTGCCAGCAGTTCACAGGTTCAGTATGGCTACACCTTC.

This chain connects TRBV7-2 to TRBJ2-3; a possible D gene is TRBD2 (5 bases). The CDR3 sequence is 14 residues long. The V end was cut by 6 bases, the J end by 4 bases, with 14 bases between. CDR1 and CDR2 from the germline V gene are SGHTA and FQGNSA. The CDR3 here is CASSTSRVSDTQYF. Here the CDR3 DNA reads TGTGCCAGCAGTACCTCGAGGGTCTCAGATACGCAGTATTTT. The full variable domain, in which reference TRBV7-2 and TRBJ2-3 provide the parts outside the CDR3, is GAGVSQSPSNKVTEKGKDVELRCDPISGHTALYWYRQSLGQGLEFLIYFQGNSAPDKSGLPSDRFSAERTGGSVSTLTIQRTQQEDSAVYLCASSTSRVSDTQYFGPGTRLTVL.

A few counts support this clone. Here the CDR3 reads CASSLGREGYEQYF. The CDR3 region has the DNA TGCGCCAGCAGCTTGGGCAGGGAGGGCTACGAGCAGTACTTC. The chain joins TRBV5-1 to TRBJ2-7, with 7 bases fitting TRBD2. The CDR3 extends over 14 amino acids. CDR1 and CDR2 (germline): SGHRS, YFSETQ. Trimming removed 0 bases from V and 3 bases from J; junction bases left unmatched: 3.

The gene calls are TRBV5-1 and TRBJ2-1; D call uncertain. CDR1 is SGHRS, CDR2 YFSETQ, per germline. This CDR3 spans 14 amino acids. The V gene lost 0 bases and the J gene lost 7 bases, with 11 bases spanning the gap. For the CDR3, the DNA is TGCGCCAGCAGCTTGGTCGCAGGTAAAAATGAGCAGTTCTTC. This gives the protein CASSLVAGKNEQFF.

The J gene is TRBJ2-5, the V gene TRBV5-1; 7 nucleotides line up with TRBD1. The germline V gene encodes CDR1 SGHRS and CDR2 YFSETQ. The CDR3 consists of 14 residues. The junction had 5 bases not matched to a gene; V was cut back by 2 bases and J by 4 bases. The CDR3 DNA sequence: TGCGCCAGCAGCTTACAGGGGCCAGCAGAGACCCAGTACTTC. Amino acids: CASSLQGPAETQYF.